Listed below are T cell receptor beta chains from one sample, sequenced in a study of blood T cells in healthy people across ages. MiXCR, run by TCRdb on the 5' RACE reads, gives a single entry per CDR3 protein. The sample contains roughly 1.5 million distinct CDR3 sequences, under 55% of which appear only once. Sequencing input: blood. All receptors derive from a woman younger than 35 in good health. Each CDR3 is given with its conserved first and last residue. D genes are given only for firm matches. A row's size may be missing; if present it is once, few, many or a size class.

- | TRBJ1-1 | TRBV5-1 | - | CASSHYPGGMNTEAFF | TGCGCCAGCAGCCACTATCCTGGGGGGATGAACACTGAAGCTTTCTTT
- | TRBJ1-6 | TRBV7-2 | - | CASSLLKGRNSPLHF | TGTGCCAGCAGCTTATTGAAGGGTCGTAATTCACCCCTCCACTTT
TRBD1 | TRBJ2-1 | TRBV12-3/TRBV12-4 | - | CASSLDREWYNEQFF | TGTGCCAGCAGTCTCGACAGGGAGTGGTACAATGAGCAGTTCTTC
- | TRBJ2-3 | TRBV27 | - | CASSPKVHTDTQYF | TGTGCCAGCAGCCCTAAGGTCCACACAGATACGCAGTATTTT
- | TRBJ2-6 | TRBV27 | - | CASSLIYNSGANVLTF | TGTGCCAGCAGTTTAATTTACAACTCTGGGGCCAACGTCCTGACTTTC
- | TRBJ2-3 | TRBV9 | - | CASSVPGAGDTQYF | TGTGCCAGCAGCGTACCGGGGGCCGGAGATACGCAGTATTTT
TRBD2 | TRBJ2-5 | TRBV4-3 | few | CASSQIGTSGYQETQYF | TGCGCCAGCAGCCAGATAGGCACTAGCGGGTACCAAGAGACCCAGTACTTC
- | TRBJ2-7 | TRBV6-2/TRBV6-3 | - | CASGYISEQYF | TGTGCCAGCGGCTACATCAGCGAGCAGTACTTC
- | TRBJ1-2 | TRBV12-3/TRBV12-4 | - | CASSSQGAIYGYTF | TGTGCCAGCAGTTCCCAGGGTGCTATCTATGGCTACACCTTC
- | TRBJ1-4 | TRBV12-3/TRBV12-4 | - | CASSPFNPTTNEKLFF | TGTGCCAGCAGTCCATTCAACCCAACAACTAATGAAAAACTGTTTTTT
- | TRBJ2-7 | TRBV12-3/TRBV12-4 | - | CASRGPPDLYEQYF | TGTGCCAGCAGGGGACCTCCGGACCTCTACGAGCAGTACTTC
- | TRBJ2-5 | TRBV12-3/TRBV12-4 | few | CASSSGAGLREQYF | TGTGCCAGCTCTTCCGGGGCAGGACTACGAGAGCAGTACTTC
- | TRBJ1-1 | TRBV7-9 | - | CASSLGGRDEAFF | TGTGCCAGCAGCTTAGGGGGGCGGGATGAAGCTTTCTTT
- | TRBJ2-3 | TRBV21-1 | few | CASKMSSTSGLTDTQYF | TGTGCCAGCAAGATGTCTTCGACTAGCGGCCTCACAGATACGCAGTATTTT
- | TRBJ1-5 | TRBV3-1 | - | CASSQDLANQPQHF | TGTGCCAGCAGCCAAGATCTCGCGAATCAGCCCCAGCATTTT
TRBD1 | TRBJ1-2 | TRBV12-3/TRBV12-4 | - | CASSFAGGGAGYTF | TGTGCCAGCAGTTTCGCAGGGGGCGGAGCTGGCTACACCTTC
- | TRBJ2-1 | TRBV12-3/TRBV12-4 | few | CASSGAGEQFF | TGTGCCAGCTCGGGAGCAGGGGAGCAGTTCTTC
TRBD1 | TRBJ1-4 | TRBV4-1 | - | CASSQNGQGRLGEKLFF | TGCGCCAGCAGCCAAAATGGACAGGGCCGGTTGGGGGAAAAACTGTTTTTT
- | TRBJ2-3 | TRBV5-8 | few | CASRLRTADTQYF | TGTGCCAGCAGACTTCGAACGGCAGATACGCAGTATTTT
- | TRBJ2-5 | TRBV6-2/TRBV6-3 | once | CASSYSGVGGSETQYF | TGCGCCAGCAGTTACTCGGGCGTTGGGGGTTCGGAGACCCAGTACTTC
- | TRBJ2-5 | TRBV5-1 | - | CASSSMPAFQETQYF | TGCGCCAGCAGCTCCATGCCAGCCTTCCAAGAGACCCAGTACTTC
TRBD1 | TRBJ2-5 | TRBV12-5 | once | CASGPQTGIVETQYF | TGTGCTAGTGGCCCCCAGACAGGGATTGTGGAGACCCAGTACTTC
TRBD1 | TRBJ1-5 | TRBV20-1 | - | CSARGDRVGQPQHF | TGCAGTGCTAGGGGGGACAGGGTAGGGCAGCCCCAGCATTTT
TRBD2 | TRBJ2-3 | TRBV12-3/TRBV12-4 | - | CASSFAGGVTDTQYF | TGTGCCAGCAGTTTTGCGGGGGGGGTTACAGATACGCAGTATTTT
- | TRBJ1-5 | TRBV6-2/TRBV6-3 | - | CASSPDSSPQHF | TGTGCCAGCAGCCCTGATTCATCCCCTCAGCATTTT
TRBD2 | TRBJ2-3 | TRBV5-6 | few | CASSSLSSGGAQDTQYF | TGTGCCAGCAGCTCCCTGTCAAGCGGGGGGGCCCAAGATACGCAGTATTTT
- | TRBJ2-2 | TRBV29-1 | - | CSVGRRVGGELFF | TGCAGCGTTGGCCGGCGGGTTGGCGGGGAGCTGTTTTTT
TRBD2 | TRBJ2-1 | TRBV20-1 | - | CSARAPSGLLNEQFF | TGCAGTGCTAGAGCCCCTAGCGGCCTATTGAATGAGCAGTTCTTC
- | TRBJ2-7 | TRBV20-1 | - | CSARDFGGPSYEQYF | TGCAGTGCTAGAGATTTCGGGGGACCCTCCTACGAGCAGTACTTC
- | TRBJ1-2 | TRBV27 | - | CASSSGAFYGYTF | TGTGCCAGCAGTTCCGGGGCCTTCTATGGCTACACCTTC
TRBD2 | TRBJ2-7 | TRBV20-1 | few | CSGTSSYEQYF | TGCTCCGGGACTAGCTCCTACGAGCAGTACTTC
TRBD2 | TRBJ2-4 | TRBV3-1 | few | CASSRTGTSSLTVQYF | TGTGCCAGCAGCCGTACCGGGACTAGCAGCCTAACAGTGCAGTACTTC
TRBD2 | TRBJ2-1 | TRBV7-3 | - | CASSRSGLTYNEQFF | TGTGCCAGCAGCCGTTCGGGACTAACATACAATGAGCAGTTCTTC
TRBD2 | TRBJ2-5 | TRBV6-5 | many | CASSSSGSGETQYF | TGTGCCAGCAGTTCCAGCGGGAGTGGTGAGACCCAGTACTTC
- | TRBJ1-1 | TRBV20-1 | - | CSAGPGHMNTEAFF | TGCAGTGCGGGCCCGGGACATATGAACACTGAAGCTTTCTTT
- | TRBJ2-2 | TRBV24-1 | few | CATIDRSNTGELFF | TGTGCCACCATAGACAGGTCAAACACCGGGGAGCTGTTTTTT
- | TRBJ2-2 | TRBV4-2 | few | CASSPNRANGELFF | TGTGCCAGCAGCCCCAACAGGGCGAACGGGGAGCTGTTTTTT
- | TRBJ2-3 | TRBV20-1 | - | CSAFRGGTDTQYF | TGCAGTGCTTTTCGTGGTGGCACAGATACGCAGTATTTT
- | TRBJ1-5 | TRBV7-9 | - | CASGRGVSQPQHF | TGTGCCAGTGGGAGGGGGGTATCTCAGCCCCAGCATTTT
- | TRBJ2-4 | TRBV29-1 | - | CSVGTLPKNIQYF | TGCAGCGTTGGTACGCTACCCAAAAACATTCAGTACTTC
- | TRBJ2-5 | TRBV20-1 | many | CSARTNQETQYF | TGCAGTGCTAGGACTAACCAAGAGACCCAGTACTTC
TRBD2 | TRBJ2-4 | TRBV9 | - | CASSVGTSGPSGNIQYF | TGTGCCAGCAGCGTAGGGACTAGCGGTCCCTCGGGGAACATTCAGTACTTC